A single sample is the source of the 16 T cell receptor beta chains below, sequenced in a study of shared clonotypes between healthy human individuals. Produced via immunoSEQ multiplex PCR; TCRdb's table is partial and in-frame only. The data contain some 2 million clones, 85% to 95% of them singletons. Sequencing input: naive CD4+ T cells sorted from blood. Specified subset: CD45RA+ positively selected. The source of these receptors is a man in his late teens or twenties in good health.

The chain joins TRBV5-4 to TRBJ2-1; 7 nucleotides align to TRBD1. The CDR3 covers 12 residues. Germline V lookup: CDR1 SGHNT, CDR2 YYREEE (reference sequence). V lost 5 bases to trimming and J lost 8 bases; unmatched junction nucleotides: 4. CDR3 sequence (DNA): TGTGCCAGCAGTAACAGGGGCGATGAGCAGTTCTTC. Its protein product is CASSNRGDEQFF.

The chain uses TRBV18 and TRBJ2-5; D gene ambiguous. Trimming removed 2 bases from V and 4 bases from J, with 8 bases in between. There are 13 residues in the CDR3. CDR1 is KGHSH and CDR2 is LQKENI in the germline V gene. The CDR3 nucleotides are TGTGCCAGCTCACCATATCCCTCAGAGACCCAGTACTTC. The encoded protein is CASSPYPSETQYF.

CDR3 nucleotides: TGTGCCAGCAGCCAAGCCGGGACAGGGATTAGCGAGCAGTACTTC. Translating gives CASSQAGTGISEQYF. The genes are TRBV14 and TRBJ2-7, with 9 nucleotides matching TRBD1. Germline V gene lookup returns CDR1 SGHDN and CDR2 FVKESK. After removal of 1 base from V and 6 bases from J, the junction contained 7 bases not matched to a gene. CDR3 size: 15 residues.

This chain joins TRBV7-2 and TRBJ2-2; tentative D call: TRBD2 (6 bases). The CDR3 contains 18 residues. V lost 0 bases and J 3 bases, leaving 17 bases between the germline ends. Germline lookup yields CDR1 SGHTA and CDR2 FQGNSA. The CDR3 region has the DNA TGTGCCAGCAGCTTAGCCCCGAGGGTAGCGGCGTACACCGGGGAGCTGTTTTTT. It is translated as CASSLAPRVAAYTGELFF.

This chain links TRBV11-2 with TRBJ1-2, with no clear D. From germline, CDR1 is SGHAT and CDR2 FQNNGV. This CDR3 is 13 amino acids long. V lost 5 bases and J lost 8, with 15 bases in between. For the CDR3, the DNA is TGTGCCAGCAGCCTTACGGGTCGGGAAGGCTACACCTTC. Translation: CASSLTGREGYTF.

V gene TRBV10-3 combines with J gene TRBJ2-7; 8 positions match TRBD1. V dropped 4 bases and J dropped 5; count of bases not matched to a gene: 4. This CDR3 contains 13 residues. Per germline, CDR1 ENHRY and CDR2 SYGVKD. CDR3 amino acids: CAISGNRGDEQYF. CDR3 nucleotides: TGTGCCATCAGTGGAAACAGGGGGGACGAGCAGTACTTC.

The chain links TRBV6-6 to TRBJ2-2; D is unresolved. The ends were cut back, 7 bases at V and 7 bases at J, with 7 bases in the middle. Germline values: CDR1 MNHNY, CDR2 SVGAGI (reference sequence). The length of the CDR3 is 11 residues. This CDR3 is CASTAIGELFF. The CDR3 bases are TGTGCCAGCACCGCGATCGGGGAGCTGTTTTTT.

The chain joins TRBV30 to TRBJ2-7; D is undetermined. The germline V and J ends were trimmed by 4 bases and 11 bases, with 21 bases remaining between them. The germline CDR1 and CDR2 sequences are GTSNPN and SVGIG (reference sequence). CDR3 length: 13 residues. CDR3 region: CAWNSPGSGVKYF. CDR3 nucleotides: TGTGCCTGGAACTCACCGGGTTCAGGTGTCAAGTACTTC. The full variable domain, rest sourced from reference TRBV30 and TRBJ2-7, is SQTIHQWPATLVQPVGSPLSLECTVEGTSNPNLYWYRQAAGRGLQLLFYSVGIGQISSEVPQNLSASRPQDRQFILSSKKLLLSDSGFYLCAWNSPGSGVKYFGPGTRLTVT.

Only one count was recorded for this clone. This sequence joins TRBV5-1 and TRBJ2-7; D could derive from TRBD1 or TRBD2 (5 bases each). V lost 0 bases to trimming and J lost 5 bases, with 18 bases between them. CDR3 length: 16 amino acids. Per germline, CDR1 SGHRS and CDR2 YFSETQ. CDR3 residues: CASSLAASTLGDEQYF. Written as DNA, the CDR3 is TGCGCCAGCAGCTTGGCAGCGTCCACGTTGGGGGACGAGCAGTACTTC. The complete variable domain, with remaining parts taken from reference TRBV5-1 and TRBJ2-7, reads KAGVTQTPRYLIKTRGQQVTLSCSPISGHRSVSWYQQTPGQGLQFLFEYFSETQRNKGNFPGRFSGRQFSNSRSEMNVSTLELGDSALYLCASSLAASTLGDEQYFGPGTRLTVT.

This clone was seen more than once but under ten times. The chain uses TRBV5-1 and TRBJ2-2, with a possible D match to TRBD2 (5 bases). Deletions cut 5 bases from V and 3 bases from J, with 11 bases between. Germline CDR1 reads SGHRS; CDR2 reads YFSETQ. This CDR3 has 14 amino acids. In DNA form, the CDR3 reads TGCGCCAGCAGAATGGGGAGCGACACCGGGGAGCTGTTTTTT. As protein: CASRMGSDTGELFF.

DNA of the CDR3: TGTGCCAGCAGTTTATCGTACGGGCGCACACAGAACACTGAAGCTTTCTTT. This codes for CASSLSYGRTQNTEAFF. The chain is built from TRBV27 and TRBJ1-1; D remains ambiguous. With 0 bases removed from V and 1 base from J, the gap between germline ends came to 15 bases. The CDR3 spans 17 residues. CDR1 and CDR2 from the germline V gene are MNHEY and SMNVEV (reference sequence).

The genes are TRBV2 and TRBJ2-5; 12 bases align to TRBD1. The J call is in doubt because the DNA end fits TRBJ2-7 better. In germline, CDR1 is SNHLY, CDR2 FYNNEI. This CDR3 is 15 amino acids long. CDR3 sequence reads: CASSSGTGGTYEQYF. DNA of the CDR3: TGTGCCAGCAGTTCCGGGACAGGGGGCACCTACGAGCAGTACTTC.

This sequence joins TRBV7-2 and TRBJ1-5, with D tentatively TRBD1 (6 bases). The CDR3 is made up of 15 amino acids. Trimming removed 1 base from V and 7 bases from J, with 14 bases in between. Germline-derived CDR1 and CDR2 are SGHTA and FQGNSA. CDR3 sequence (DNA): TGTGCCAGCAGCTTAGTTTCGGGGGCTTCCCAGCCCCAGCATTTT. This sequence encodes CASSLVSGASQPQHF.

The rearrangement links TRBV29-1 to TRBJ1-1; 8 bases align to TRBD1. CDR3 size: 11 residues. CDR1 SQVTM and CDR2 ANQGSEA come from the germline V gene. J was trimmed by 4 bases and V by 7 bases; bases with no gene match: 2. The CDR3 region has the DNA TGCAGCGCCCAGGGGGCCACTGAAGCTTTCTTT. Protein: CSAQGATEAFF.

V is TRBV27 and J is TRBJ2-7, with D tentatively TRBD1 (5 bases). From germline, CDR1 is MNHEY and CDR2 SMNVEV (reference sequence). The CDR3 has 15 amino acids. V was clipped by 0 bases and J by 3 bases, with 12 bases between them. CDR3 in DNA: TGTGCCAGCAGTTTATCGATGAGACAGAACTACGAGCAGTACTTC. The encoded protein is CASSLSMRQNYEQYF.

The chain recombines TRBV7-9 with TRBJ1-4; maybe TRBD1 (5 bases). With 5 bases removed from V and 5 bases from J, the gap between germline ends came to 18 bases. The CDR3 runs to 16 residues. The germline V gene encodes CDR1 SEHNR and CDR2 FQNEAQ (reference sequence). The CDR3 here is CASSNDQGALNEKLFF. The CDR3 DNA is TGTGCCAGCAGCAACGACCAAGGGGCGCTGAATGAAAAACTGTTTTTT.